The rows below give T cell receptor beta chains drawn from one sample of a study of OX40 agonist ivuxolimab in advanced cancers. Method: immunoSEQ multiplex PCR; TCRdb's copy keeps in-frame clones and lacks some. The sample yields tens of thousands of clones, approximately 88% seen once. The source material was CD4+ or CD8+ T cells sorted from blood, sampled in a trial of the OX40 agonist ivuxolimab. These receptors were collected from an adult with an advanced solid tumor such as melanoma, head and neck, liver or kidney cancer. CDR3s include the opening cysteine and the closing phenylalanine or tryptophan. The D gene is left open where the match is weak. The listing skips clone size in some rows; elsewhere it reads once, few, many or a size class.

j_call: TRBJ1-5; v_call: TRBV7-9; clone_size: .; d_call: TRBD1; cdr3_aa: CASTRTGDQPQHF; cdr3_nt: TGTGCCAGCACCAGGACAGGGGATCAGCCCCAGCATTTT
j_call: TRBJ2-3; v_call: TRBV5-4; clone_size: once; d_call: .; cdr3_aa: CASSPEGGGTDTQYF; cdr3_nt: TGTGCCAGCAGCCCCGAGGGGGGAGGCACAGATACGCAGTATTTT
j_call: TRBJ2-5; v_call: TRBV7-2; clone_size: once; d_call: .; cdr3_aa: CASSLDGAQETQYF; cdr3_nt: TGTGCCAGCAGCTTAGATGGCGCTCAAGAGACCCAGTACTTC
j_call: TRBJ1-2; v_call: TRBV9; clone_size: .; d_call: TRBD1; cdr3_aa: CASSVDLTGNYGYTF; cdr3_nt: TGTGCCAGCAGCGTAGATTTGACAGGGAACTATGGCTACACCTTC
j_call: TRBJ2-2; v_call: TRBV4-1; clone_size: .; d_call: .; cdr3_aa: CASSHYVGAGTTGELFF; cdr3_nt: TGCGCCAGCAGCCATTATGTGGGGGCGGGGACCACCGGGGAGCTGTTTTTT
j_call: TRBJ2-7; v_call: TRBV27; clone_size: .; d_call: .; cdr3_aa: CASSFSTGGVYEQYF; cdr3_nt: TGTGCCAGCAGTTTTAGCACGGGCGGGGTATACGAGCAGTACTTC
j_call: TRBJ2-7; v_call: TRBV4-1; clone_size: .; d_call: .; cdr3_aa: CASSQVGDAYEQYF; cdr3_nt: TGCGCCAGCAGCCAAGTCGGGGACGCCTACGAGCAGTACTTC
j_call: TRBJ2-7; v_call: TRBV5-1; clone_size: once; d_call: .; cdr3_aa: CASSFGRAYEQYF; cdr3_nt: TGCGCCAGCAGCTTCGGCAGGGCCTACGAGCAGTACTTC
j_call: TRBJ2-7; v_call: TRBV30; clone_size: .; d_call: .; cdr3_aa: CAWSGTEQYF; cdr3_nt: TGTGCCTGGAGTGGGACGGAGCAGTACTTC
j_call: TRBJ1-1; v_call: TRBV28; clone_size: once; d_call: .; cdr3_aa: CASSWERYTEAFF; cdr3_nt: TGTGCCAGCAGTTGGGAGAGGTACACTGAAGCTTTCTTT
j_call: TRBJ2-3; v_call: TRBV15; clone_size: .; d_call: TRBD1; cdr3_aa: CATSVVTGTEHHSTDTQYF; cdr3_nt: TGTGCCACCAGCGTCGTCACCGGGACAGAGCATCATAGCACAGATACGCAGTATTTT
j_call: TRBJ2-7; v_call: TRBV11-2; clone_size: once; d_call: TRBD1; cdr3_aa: CASSYGQDYEQYF; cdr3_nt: TGTGCCAGCAGCTATGGACAGGACTACGAGCAGTACTTC
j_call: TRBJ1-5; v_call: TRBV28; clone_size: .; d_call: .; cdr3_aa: CASSSRQYDSNQPQHF; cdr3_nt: TGTGCCAGCAGTTCCCGACAGTATGATAGCAATCAGCCCCAGCATTTT
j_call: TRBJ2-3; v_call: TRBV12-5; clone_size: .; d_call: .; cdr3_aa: CASGLPVISTDTQYF; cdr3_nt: TGTGCTAGTGGTTTGCCAGTTATTAGCACAGATACGCAGTATTTT
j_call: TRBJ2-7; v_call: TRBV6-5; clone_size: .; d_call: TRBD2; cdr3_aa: CASSYAAGGYEQYF; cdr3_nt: TGTGCCAGCAGTTACGCGGCGGGAGGGTACGAGCAGTACTTC
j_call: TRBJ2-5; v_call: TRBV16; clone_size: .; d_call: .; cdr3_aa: CASSQGGPTGQETQYF; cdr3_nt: TGTGCCAGCAGCCAAGGGGGACCTACTGGTCAAGAGACCCAGTACTTC
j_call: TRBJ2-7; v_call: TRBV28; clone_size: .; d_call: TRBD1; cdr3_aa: CASSFGTVYEQYF; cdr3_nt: TGTGCCAGCAGTTTCGGGACAGTCTACGAGCAGTACTTC
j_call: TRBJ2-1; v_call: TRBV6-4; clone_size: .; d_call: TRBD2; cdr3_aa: CASSDSMSGSDEQFF; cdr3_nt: TGTGCCAGCAGTGACTCAATGAGCGGGAGTGATGAGCAGTTCTTC
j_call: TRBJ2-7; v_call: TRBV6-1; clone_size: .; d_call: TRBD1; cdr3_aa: CASAGQGLAYEQYF; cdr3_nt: TGTGCCAGCGCCGGACAGGGCCTAGCCTACGAGCAGTACTTC
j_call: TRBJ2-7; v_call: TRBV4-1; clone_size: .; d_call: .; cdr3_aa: CASSQERLTYEQYF; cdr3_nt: TGCGCCAGCAGCCAAGAGAGGCTCACGTACGAGCAGTACTTC
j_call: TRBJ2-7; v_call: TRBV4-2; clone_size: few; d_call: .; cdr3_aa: CASSQEIADSYEQYF; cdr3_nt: TGTGCCAGCAGCCAAGAGATCGCGGACTCCTACGAGCAGTACTTC
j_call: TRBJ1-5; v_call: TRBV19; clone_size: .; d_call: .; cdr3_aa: CASSIGSWKINQPQHF; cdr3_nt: TGTGCCAGTAGTATAGGGTCATGGAAGATAAATCAGCCCCAGCATTTT
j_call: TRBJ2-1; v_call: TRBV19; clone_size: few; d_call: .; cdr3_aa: CASNAGDPYNEQFF; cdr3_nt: TGTGCCAGTAATGCGGGTGACCCCTACAATGAGCAGTTCTTC
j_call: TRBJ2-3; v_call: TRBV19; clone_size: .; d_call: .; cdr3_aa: CASRPPGSDTQYF; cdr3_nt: TGTGCCAGTAGACCCCCGGGGTCAGATACGCAGTATTTT
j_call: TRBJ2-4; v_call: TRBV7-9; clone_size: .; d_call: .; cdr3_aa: CASSLSTAAKNIQYF; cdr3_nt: TGTGCCAGCAGCTTATCGACAGCGGCCAAAAACATTCAGTACTTC
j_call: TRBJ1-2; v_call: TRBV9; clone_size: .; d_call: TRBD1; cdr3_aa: CASSAFGTGGDGYTF; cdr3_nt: TGTGCCAGCAGCGCCTTCGGGACAGGGGGTGATGGCTACACCTTC
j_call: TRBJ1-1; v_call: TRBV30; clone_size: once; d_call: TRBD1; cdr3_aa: CAWRASLGQEDTEAFF; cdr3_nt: TGTGCCTGGAGGGCTTCTCTGGGACAGGAAGACACTGAAGCTTTCTTT
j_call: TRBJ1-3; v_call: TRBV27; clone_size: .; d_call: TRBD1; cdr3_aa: CASSPDRDPGNTIYF; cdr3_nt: TGTGCCAGCAGTCCAGACAGGGATCCTGGAAACACCATATATTTT
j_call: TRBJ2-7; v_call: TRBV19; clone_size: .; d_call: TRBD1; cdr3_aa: CASSLAGTGYEQYF; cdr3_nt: TGTGCCAGTAGTTTAGCCGGGACAGGATACGAGCAGTACTTC
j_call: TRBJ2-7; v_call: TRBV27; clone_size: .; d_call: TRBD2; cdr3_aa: CASSIAGGYEQYF; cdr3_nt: TGTGCCAGCAGCATAGCGGGAGGGTACGAGCAGTACTTC
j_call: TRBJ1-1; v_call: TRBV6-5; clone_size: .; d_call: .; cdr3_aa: CASSYTGGTEAFF; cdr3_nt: TGTGCCAGCAGTTATACCGGGGGCACTGAAGCTTTCTTT
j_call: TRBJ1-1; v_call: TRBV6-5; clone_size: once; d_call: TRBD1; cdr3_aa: CASSYSTGGSTEAFF; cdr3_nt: TGTGCCAGCAGTTACTCCACAGGGGGCAGCACTGAAGCTTTCTTT
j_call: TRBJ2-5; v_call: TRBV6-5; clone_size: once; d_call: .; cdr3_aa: CASSGWTGSQETQYF; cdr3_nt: TGTGCCAGCAGTGGTTGGACTGGCTCTCAAGAGACCCAGTACTTC
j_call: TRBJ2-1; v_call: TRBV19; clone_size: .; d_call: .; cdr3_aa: CASSIQGLINEQFF; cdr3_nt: TGTGCCAGTAGTATTCAGGGGCTGATCAATGAGCAGTTCTTC
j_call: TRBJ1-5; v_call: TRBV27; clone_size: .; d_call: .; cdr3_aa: CASSPIEGNQPQHF; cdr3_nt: TGTGCCAGCAGCCCTATCGAGGGGAATCAGCCCCAGCATTTT
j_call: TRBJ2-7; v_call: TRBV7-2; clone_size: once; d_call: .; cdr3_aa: CASSLGWDTTEQYF; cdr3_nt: TGTGCCAGCAGCTTAGGTTGGGATACTACCGAGCAGTACTTC
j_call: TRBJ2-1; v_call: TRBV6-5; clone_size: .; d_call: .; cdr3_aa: CASSFGANNEQFF; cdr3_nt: TGTGCCAGCAGTTTTGGAGCGAACAATGAGCAGTTCTTC
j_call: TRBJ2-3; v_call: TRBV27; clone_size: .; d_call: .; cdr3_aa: CASSLLSTDTQYF; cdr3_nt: TGTGCCAGCAGTCTCCTCAGCACAGATACGCAGTATTTT
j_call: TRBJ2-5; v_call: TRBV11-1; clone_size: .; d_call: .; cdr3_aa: CASSPRGKETQYF; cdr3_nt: TGTGCCAGCAGCCCCCGAGGGAAAGAGACCCAGTACTTC
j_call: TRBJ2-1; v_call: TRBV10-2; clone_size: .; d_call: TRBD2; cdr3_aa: CASSTSGAYNEQFF; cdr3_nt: TGCGCCAGCAGTACTAGCGGAGCATACAATGAGCAGTTCTTC
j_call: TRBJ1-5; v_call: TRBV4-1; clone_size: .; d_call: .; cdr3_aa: CASSPSLNQPQHF; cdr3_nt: TGCGCCAGCAGCCCCAGTCTTAATCAGCCCCAGCATTTT
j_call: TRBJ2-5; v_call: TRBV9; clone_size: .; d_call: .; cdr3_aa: CASSPGVSASQETQYF; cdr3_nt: TGTGCCAGCAGCCCCGGGGTGTCTGCGAGCCAAGAGACCCAGTACTTC
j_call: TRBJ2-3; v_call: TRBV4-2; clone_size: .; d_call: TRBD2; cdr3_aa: CASSQDQRAGGPTDTQYF; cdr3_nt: TGTGCCAGCAGCCAAGATCAGCGGGCGGGAGGGCCAACAGATACGCAGTATTTT